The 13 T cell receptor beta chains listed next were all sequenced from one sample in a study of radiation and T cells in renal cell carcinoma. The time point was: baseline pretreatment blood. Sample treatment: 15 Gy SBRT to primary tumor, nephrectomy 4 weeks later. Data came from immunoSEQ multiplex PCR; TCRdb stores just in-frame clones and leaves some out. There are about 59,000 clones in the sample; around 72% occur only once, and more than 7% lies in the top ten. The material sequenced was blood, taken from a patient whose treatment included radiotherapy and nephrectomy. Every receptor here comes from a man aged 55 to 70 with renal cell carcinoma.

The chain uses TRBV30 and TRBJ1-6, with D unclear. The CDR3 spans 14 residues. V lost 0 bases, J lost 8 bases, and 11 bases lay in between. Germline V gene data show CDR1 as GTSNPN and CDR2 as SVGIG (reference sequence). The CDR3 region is CAWSVQIVDSPLHF. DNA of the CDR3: TGTGCCTGGAGTGTACAGATCGTGGATTCACCCCTCCACTTT.

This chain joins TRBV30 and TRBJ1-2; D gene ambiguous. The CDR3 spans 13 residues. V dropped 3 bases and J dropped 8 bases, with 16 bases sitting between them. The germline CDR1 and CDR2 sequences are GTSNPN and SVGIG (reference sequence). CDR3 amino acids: CAWSQNSGIGYTF. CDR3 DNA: TGTGCCTGGAGCCAGAATTCGGGGATCGGCTACACCTTC.

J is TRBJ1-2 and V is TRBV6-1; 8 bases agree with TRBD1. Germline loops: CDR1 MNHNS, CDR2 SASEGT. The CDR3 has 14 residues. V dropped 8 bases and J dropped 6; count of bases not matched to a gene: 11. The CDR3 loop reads CASGRQGRKHGYTF. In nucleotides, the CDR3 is TGTGCCAGCGGGAGACAGGGGAGGAAGCATGGCTACACCTTC.

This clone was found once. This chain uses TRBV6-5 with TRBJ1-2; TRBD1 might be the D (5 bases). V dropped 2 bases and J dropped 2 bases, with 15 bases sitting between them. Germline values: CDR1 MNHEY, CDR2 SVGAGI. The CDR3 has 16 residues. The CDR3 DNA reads TGTGCCAGCAGTTACCGCGCGCGGGGGTCGAACTATGGCTACACCTTC. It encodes CASSYRARGSNYGYTF.

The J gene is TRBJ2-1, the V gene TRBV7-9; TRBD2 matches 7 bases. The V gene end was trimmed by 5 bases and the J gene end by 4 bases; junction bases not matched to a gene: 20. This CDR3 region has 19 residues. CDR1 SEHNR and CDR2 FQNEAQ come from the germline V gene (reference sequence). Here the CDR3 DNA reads TGTGCCAGCAGCCATTCTAGCGGCGACCAACCGAGAATATACAATGAGCAGTTCTTC. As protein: CASSHSSGDQPRIYNEQFF.

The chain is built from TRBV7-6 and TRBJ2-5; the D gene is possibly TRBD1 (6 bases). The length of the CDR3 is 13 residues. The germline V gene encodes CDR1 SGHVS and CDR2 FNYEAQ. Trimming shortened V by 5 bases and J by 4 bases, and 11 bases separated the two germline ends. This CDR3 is CASSREQGETQYF. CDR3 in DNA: TGTGCCAGCAGCAGAGAACAGGGAGAGACCCAGTACTTC.

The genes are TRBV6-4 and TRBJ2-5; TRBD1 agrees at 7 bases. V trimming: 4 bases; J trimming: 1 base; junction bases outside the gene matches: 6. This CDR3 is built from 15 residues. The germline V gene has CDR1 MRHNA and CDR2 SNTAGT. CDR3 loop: CASSASPGGQETQYF. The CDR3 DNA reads TGTGCCAGCAGTGCCTCGCCAGGGGGCCAAGAGACCCAGTACTTC.

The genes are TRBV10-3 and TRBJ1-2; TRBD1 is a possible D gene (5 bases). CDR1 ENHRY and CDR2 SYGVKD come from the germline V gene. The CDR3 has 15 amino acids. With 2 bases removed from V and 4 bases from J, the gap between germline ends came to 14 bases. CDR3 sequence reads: CAISERPGVGYGYTF. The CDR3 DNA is TGTGCCATCAGTGAGCGGCCGGGGGTCGGCTATGGCTACACCTTC.

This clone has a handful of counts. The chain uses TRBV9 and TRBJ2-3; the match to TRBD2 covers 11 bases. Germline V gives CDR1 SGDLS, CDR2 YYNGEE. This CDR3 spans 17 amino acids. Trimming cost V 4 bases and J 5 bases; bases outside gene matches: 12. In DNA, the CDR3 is TGTGCCAGCAGCTCCCGCTCACTAGCGGGGGTTGGAGATACGCAGTATTTT. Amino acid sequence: CASSSRSLAGVGDTQYF.

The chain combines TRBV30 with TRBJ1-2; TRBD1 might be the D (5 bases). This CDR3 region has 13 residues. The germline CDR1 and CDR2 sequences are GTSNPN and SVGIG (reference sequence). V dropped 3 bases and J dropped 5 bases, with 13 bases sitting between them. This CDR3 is CAWRAGTPYGYTF. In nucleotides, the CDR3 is TGTGCCTGGAGGGCAGGGACTCCGTATGGCTACACCTTC.

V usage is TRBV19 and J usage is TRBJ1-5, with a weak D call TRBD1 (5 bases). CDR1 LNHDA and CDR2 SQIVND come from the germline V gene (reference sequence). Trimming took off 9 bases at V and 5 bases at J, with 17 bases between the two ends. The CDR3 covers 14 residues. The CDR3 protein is CARPQVSWDQPQHF. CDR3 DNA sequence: TGTGCCAGGCCACAGGTCTCCTGGGATCAGCCCCAGCATTTT.

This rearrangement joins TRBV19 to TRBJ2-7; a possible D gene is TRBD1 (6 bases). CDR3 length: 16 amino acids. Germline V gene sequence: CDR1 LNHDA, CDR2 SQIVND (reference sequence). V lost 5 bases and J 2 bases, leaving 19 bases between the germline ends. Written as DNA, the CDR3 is TGTGCCAGTAGTGCCCGGGACACCAACCCTACCTACGAGCAGTACGTC. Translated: CASSARDTNPTYEQYV.

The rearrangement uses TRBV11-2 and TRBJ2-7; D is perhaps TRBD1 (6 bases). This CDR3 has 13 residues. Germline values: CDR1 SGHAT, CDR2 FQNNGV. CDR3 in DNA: TGTGCCAGCAGCTTATCGGACAGCCAAGTACTCGCCGTC. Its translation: CASSLSDSQVLAV.